The present entry profiles one T cell receptor (beta chain) with its context. The antigen it binds to is not known. Within one base of it there is no much larger clone, and no base qualities were kept. Receptors were amplified or captured by the immunoSEQ multiplex PCR assay. The multiplex PCR relied on a mix of 60 forward primers for TCR Vbeta segments and 13 reverse primers for TCR Jbeta segments. Amplification of the CDR3 region of rearranged TCR beta genes was performed with a multiplex PCR assay on genomic DNA. The amplified TCR beta libraries were sequenced on the Illumina HiSeq System as 87-base-pair reads. The original methods were these. A later analysis counted approximately 76 million unique TCR beta chains across the 550 to 700 repertoires, and 9.5 million to 11 million of these chains were shared by at least two donors. Raw reads were error-corrected and collapsed into unique sequences with a nearest-neighbor algorithm that merged closely related sequences to remove PCR and sequencing errors. V, D and J gene segments were assigned by aligning CDR3 sequences to IMGT reference sequences. For a sequence to be retained, a match of at least six nucleotides to both a V gene segment and a J gene segment was required. Rearrangements were classified as productive when the CDR3 lacked stop codons and remained in frame with V and J, and all other rearrangements were classified as non-productive. CDR3 was defined according to IMGT convention as the region running from the second conserved V-encoded cysteine to the conserved J-encoded phenylalanine. In an earlier analysis of some 550 of the donors, sequences lacking an unambiguous match to a single V gene segment were excluded. In an earlier analysis of several hundred of the donors, V segments were called functional above 56.7% productive rearrangements and were called segregating when the between-donor standard deviation exceeded 5%. A statistical classification framework was built for diagnosing cytomegalovirus status from the catalog of TCR beta chain sequences. In a later analysis, TCR nucleotide sequences were compared against IMGT/GENE-DB human TR gene sequences so that V and J genes could be assigned. A later analysis assigned CDR3 sequences and most-parsimonious VDJ recombination scenarios with the TCRdist pipeline. In a later analysis, each TCR beta chain was defined by its CDR3 amino acid sequence together with its V-gene family, and reads without a unique V-gene family were excluded. To address suspected cross-contamination and a sequencing artifact, a later analysis removed under 600 highly shared, low-generation-probability nucleotide sequences. In a later analysis, a clonal expansion index was calculated for each public chain from normalized within-repertoire ranks of inferred template counts. In a later analysis, generation probabilities were computed with a VDJ recombination model fitted to out-of-frame rearrangements, and the resulting probabilities were checked against IGoR. In a later analysis, hypergeometric tests were used to score TCR-TCR, TCR-HLA and TCR-CMV co-occurrence, with a repertoire-size bias correction applied to TCR pairs. In a later analysis, false discovery rates were estimated by permuting HLA or CMV assignments 20 times. In a later analysis, co-occurring TCRs were grouped with DBSCAN, and TCRdist sequence similarity was added when clustering was performed within HLA-allele-positive subsets. Repertoires with fewer than 30,000 or more than 120,000 public chains were left out of co-occurrence clustering, as were about 5 repertoires with anomalous nucleotide sharing. TCRdb mirrors the immuneACCESS table, restricted to in-frame sequences. Some clones are absent from its copies; in checked studies, under half trace to an unresolved V gene, and the reason for the others is unknown. That table furnishes V, J and clone size, whereas the DNA furnished D and trimming. For this sample the table gives approximately 86,000 clones, of which over 60% were detected only once. The ten largest clones take up just over 3% of the sample.

After removal of 5 bases from V and 3 bases from J, the junction retains 8 bases not matched to a gene. Measured from the cysteine to the phenylalanine, the CDR3 is 15 residues long. Only the CDR3 region is kept as DNA, spanning 45 bases read in frame from base 1. Based on the germline V gene (reference sequence), the CDR1 and CDR2 sequences are LNHDA and SQIVND. The cohort comprised around 700 healthy bone marrow donors. Cohort members were all nominally healthy when sampled, although unrecorded immune exposures were likely present. The donor tested CMV seronegative and was one of the 352 seronegative cohort members. Every donor gave a peripheral blood sample, and the peripheral blood mononuclear cells from that sample were used for TCR beta sequencing. Genomic DNA extraction from the blood cell samples was performed with the Qiagen DNeasy Blood Extraction Kit. The data originate from a study of cytomegalovirus exposure and HLA in healthy donors (dated by TCRdb to the late 2010s). With regard to the full study: According to an earlier analysis of a few hundred of the donors, about 179 million T cells yielded 120 million or so unique TCR beta sequences and more than 250 Gb of sequence data. An early release that covered 500 to 800 HLA-typed donors contained around 300 gigabases of sequencing data and about 93 million unique TCR sequences. Among the roughly 430 genotyped donors, approximately 76% belonged to the genetic ancestry cluster associated with self-reported Caucasian donors. The study was designed to test whether signatures of past pathogen exposure could be identified by cataloging public T cell receptors. The study used immunosequencing to profile the T cell repertoires of 600 to 850 subjects and linked those repertoires to cytomegalovirus serostatus. A separate validation cohort of 100 to 150 different subjects was used in addition to the roughly 700-subject first cohort. High-throughput TCR immunosequencing, statistical association of individual TCRs with disease status, and machine learning were combined to predict cytomegalovirus infection status. To study patterns of TCR occurrence, a later analysis re-analyzed previously published TCR beta repertoires from 650 to 750 donors and added high-resolution HLA genotyping. Rather than using new phenotypic data, the later analysis identified candidate immune exposures from TCR beta sequences and from how often those sequences occurred across donors. In an earlier analysis of about 590 of the donors, high-throughput TCR beta sequencing was used to judge whether each TCR beta V gene segment behaved as functional or pseudogenic. Donor age, sex, ethnicity and CMV serostatus were collected together with the repertoire data. A later genetic analysis used genome-wide SNP genotypes for about three fifths of the 666 donors, treating that subset as a discovery cohort. All discovery cohort repertoires had been generated using a single sequencing platform. Both class I and class II loci were covered by HLA typing, at four-digit resolution. Typing coverage differed by locus: A, B, C, DRB1 and DQB1 were typed in roughly 620-630 donors, DQA1 in about 500, DPA1 in some 570, and DPB1 in approximately 450. Five DR-DQ haplotypes were handled as single units for association and clustering, since linkage in the cohort was strong. Among roughly 370 genotyped donors of the cohort, an average of about 240,000 unique TCR beta nucleotide sequences were sequenced per donor, 15% to 20% of them non-productive. What the work shows at the level of the full study, not this receptor alone: In both the original and validation cohorts, the classifier was reported to diagnose cytomegalovirus status with high specificity and sensitivity. Assigning TCR associations to individual alleles was difficult when HLA alleles, especially DR and DQ, strongly co-occurred. An earlier analysis of approximately 570 of the donors showed that most TCR beta V segments appeared in productive rearrangements either about 87% or about 30% of the time, which broadly matched IMGT annotations. Most TCR sequences were observed very rarely across donors, whereas some public TCRs were present in many individuals. Three of the identified cytomegalovirus-associated TCR beta chains were confirmed in vitro to be specific for cytomegalovirus antigens. The sequencing pipeline was judged likely to have produced a cluster of highly shared sequence variants as a technical artifact. Some IMGT-functional V segments, including TRBV6-2 and TRBV6-3, could not be distinguished by the 87-base-pair reads and were therefore excluded. Because counts were too low, about 15 rarely observed V segments, including chromosome 9 orphons, were left out of the earlier analysis of approximately 580 of the donors. The study gave a list of under 200 TCR beta chains associated with cytomegalovirus. Compared with equally common non-associated chains, HLA-associated TCR beta chains in a later analysis were more clonally expanded and had lower generation probabilities. In a later analysis, several top co-occurrence clusters were reported to appear linked to parvovirus B19, influenza, CMV and Epstein-Barr virus. A later analysis found that TCR association rates varied across HLA loci, with DRB1 alleles showing the most associated TCRs and HLA-C alleles the fewest. Roughly uniform sequencing depth across donors was assumed in presence/absence analyses, although this assumption may not hold. The authors suggested that the approach could potentially be extended to other disease states and immunological phenotypes. CMV serostatus was the only immune exposure information available for the cohort. A later genetic analysis associated a missense DCLRE1C variant with V-gene and J-gene trimming of TCR beta chains, and an independent cohort replicated the association. A further reported finding was that TCR beta sequences accurately predicted the HLA-A and HLA-B alleles for most subjects in the first cohort. Specific HLA alleles were associated with roughly 16,000 TCR beta sequences at a false discovery rate of 0.05 in a later analysis. According to a later genetic analysis, donors in an Asian-associated ancestry cluster had fewer N-insertions in productive TCRs than the roughly 670-donor mean. In a later analysis, most CMV-associated TCR beta chains were found to appear HLA-restricted, with HLA associations seemingly driven largely by CMV exposure. Only TCR beta chains were sequenced in this cohort, and the absence of alpha or paired-chain data limited detectable features. Correlated functional status among segregating V segments might be attributable to linkage disequilibrium, but an unknown experimental factor could not be ruled out. Because some donors lacked HLA typing at each locus, the association tests relied only on the typed subset.

The chain joins TRBV19 to TRBJ1-1, and TRBD1 matches 8 of the central bases. Material for sequencing was PBMCs. The TCR originated in a man in his forties in good health and CMV-seronegative. Here is the DNA: TGTGCCAGTAGTGGGGCGGGGACAGGAGACACTGAAGCTTTCTTT. This encodes CASSGAGTGDTEAFF. Joined to the reference TRBV19 and TRBJ1-1 proteins, this CDR3 gives the full variable domain: DGGITQSPKYLFRKEGQNVTLSCEQNLNHDAMYWYRQDPGQGLRLIYYSQIVNDFQKGDIAEGYSVSREKKESFPLTVTSAQKNPTAFYLCASSGAGTGDTEAFFGQGTRLTVV.